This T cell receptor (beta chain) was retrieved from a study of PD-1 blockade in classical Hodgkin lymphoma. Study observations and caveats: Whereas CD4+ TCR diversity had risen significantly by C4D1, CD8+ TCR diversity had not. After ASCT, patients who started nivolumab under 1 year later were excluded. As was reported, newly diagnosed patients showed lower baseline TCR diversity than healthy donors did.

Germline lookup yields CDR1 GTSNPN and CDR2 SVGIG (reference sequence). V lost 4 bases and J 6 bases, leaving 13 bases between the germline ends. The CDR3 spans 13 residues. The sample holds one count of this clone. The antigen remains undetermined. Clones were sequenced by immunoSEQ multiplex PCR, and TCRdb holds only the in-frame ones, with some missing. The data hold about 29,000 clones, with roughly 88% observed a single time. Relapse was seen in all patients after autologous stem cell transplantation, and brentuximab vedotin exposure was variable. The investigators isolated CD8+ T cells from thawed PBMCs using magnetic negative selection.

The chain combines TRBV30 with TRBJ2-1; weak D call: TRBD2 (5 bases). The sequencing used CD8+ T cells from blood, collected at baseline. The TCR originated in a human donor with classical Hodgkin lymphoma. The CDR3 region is CAWTLSAGNEQFF. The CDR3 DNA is TGTGCCTGGACCTTATCCGCGGGCAATGAGCAGTTCTTC.